The 14 T cell receptor beta chains reported below all come from one sample, sequenced in a study of response to subunit inactivated influenza vaccine. TCRdb ran MiXCR on the RT-PCR reads and lists one entry per CDR3 protein. The sample yields around 490,000 distinct CDR3 sequences, 7.6% seen once. The material sequenced was PBMCs from blood, taken 23 to 25 months after vaccination. These receptors all stem from a man in his fifties or sixties who received an inactivated influenza vaccine.

This clonotype appeared many times. This chain connects TRBV7-2 to TRBJ2-2; 8 nucleotides align to TRBD1. J was trimmed by 2 bases and V by 5 bases; bases with no gene match: 4. The CDR3 sequence is 15 residues long. The germline CDR1 and CDR2 sequences are SGHTA and FQGNSA. CDR3 in amino acids: CASSHGQGNTGELFF. The CDR3 DNA is TGTGCCAGCAGCCACGGACAGGGAAACACCGGGGAGCTGTTTTTT.

The chain links TRBV6-1 to TRBJ2-3; D is ambiguous. Germline lookup yields CDR1 MNHNS and CDR2 SASEGT. The length of the CDR3 is 14 residues. V was clipped by 3 bases and J by 1 base, with 8 bases between them. CDR3 coding DNA: TGTGCCAGCAGTGACAGACCCCGCACAGATACGCAGTATTTT. Its protein product is CASSDRPRTDTQYF.

The chain links TRBV24-1 to TRBJ2-2; 9 nucleotides agree with TRBD1. This CDR3 has 16 amino acids. V lost 5 bases, J lost 4 bases, and 7 bases stayed unmatched. Germline CDR1 reads KGHDR; CDR2 reads SFDVKD. CDR3 bases: TGTGCCACCAGTGCAGGAACAGGGGGCATCACCGGGGAGCTGTTTTTT. Translating gives CATSAGTGGITGELFF.

Many counts were recorded for this clonotype. Germline and junction disagree at one end, which may indicate a read error. This chain connects TRBV12-3 or TRBV12-4 to TRBJ1-2; 9 positions agree with TRBD1. The CDR3 runs 13 residues. CDR3 sequence (DNA): TGTGCCAGCAGCTTAGGGACAGGGTTTGGCTACACCTTC. It yields the protein CASSLGTGFGYTF.

This clonotype has at least ten counts. The chain uses TRBV20-1 and TRBJ1-2; D gene unclear. The length of the CDR3 is 15 residues. The V end was cut by 0 bases, the J end by 1 base, with 12 bases between. The V gene's germline CDR1 is DFQATT and CDR2 SNEGSKA (reference sequence). CDR3: CSARDKGSSNYGYTF. The CDR3 DNA is TGCAGTGCTAGAGATAAAGGCAGTAGTAACTATGGCTACACCTTC.

This chain links TRBV20-1 with TRBJ2-1, with 13 bases that match TRBD2. This CDR3 region has 13 residues. From germline, CDR1 is DFQATT and CDR2 SNEGSKA (reference sequence). With 5 bases clipped from V and 10 bases from J, the junction kept 5 bases outside the gene matches. The CDR3 spells CSAGGLAGVEQFF. For the CDR3, the DNA is TGCAGTGCTGGAGGACTAGCGGGAGTCGAGCAGTTCTTC.

This clonotype has a count of ten or more. The V and J genes are TRBV11-2 and TRBJ2-2; the match to TRBD2 covers 10 bases. The V segment lost 3 bases and the J segment 0 bases; nucleotides outside the gene matches: 7. The CDR3 loop spans 18 amino acids. Germline V gene sequence: CDR1 SGHAT, CDR2 FQNNGV. The DNA of the CDR3 is TGTGCCAGCAGCTTCATCCCGGGACTAGCGACGAACACCGGGGAGCTGTTTTTT. This sequence encodes CASSFIPGLATNTGELFF.

This clonotype was found many times. The rearrangement joins TRBV5-1 to TRBJ1-2; D is uncertain. Germline assignment: CDR1 SGHRS and CDR2 YFSETQ. V lost 1 base and J 5 bases, leaving 15 bases between the germline ends. The CDR3 is 15 residues long. This CDR3 is CASSLSISNEYGYTF. The CDR3, as DNA: TGCGCCAGCAGCTTGTCTATTTCCAACGAATATGGCTACACCTTC.

The gene calls are TRBV10-3 and TRBJ2-3, with D possibly being TRBD1 or TRBD2 (5 bases each). This CDR3 comprises 15 residues. The V gene's germline CDR1 is ENHRY and CDR2 SYGVKD. Trimming shortened V by 4 bases and J by 1 base, and 12 bases separated the two germline ends. In nucleotides, the CDR3 is TGTGCCATCAGTGGGGGGAAGGGTGGCACAGATACGCAGTATTTT. Amino acid sequence: CAISGGKGGTDTQYF.

The genes are TRBV11-3 and TRBJ1-1, with D tentatively TRBD1 (6 bases). Between the trimmed V and J ends, which lost 3 bases and 9 bases, there was a span of 14 bases. This CDR3 spans 13 amino acids. Germline CDR1 and CDR2: SGHNT and YENEEA. As DNA, the CDR3 is TGTGCCAGCAGCTTGGATGGACAGAGCCAAGCTTTCTTT. Translating it yields CASSLDGQSQAFF.

This sequence joins TRBV4-2 and TRBJ2-2; D is tentatively TRBD1 or TRBD2 (5 bases each). Germline CDR1 and CDR2: LGHNA and YNFKEQ. V was shortened by 0 bases and J by 6 bases, with 8 bases between the two germline ends. The length of the CDR3 is 14 residues. The CDR3: CASSQDRGAGELFF. CDR3 nucleotides: TGTGCCAGCAGCCAAGATAGAGGGGCCGGGGAGCTGTTTTTT.

This clonotype was seen only a few times. The rearrangement uses TRBV5-1 and TRBJ2-1; weak D call: TRBD2 (5 bases). Trimming cost V 6 bases and J 0 bases, with 10 bases left between them. The CDR3 runs to 14 residues. Germline V gives CDR1 SGHRS, CDR2 YFSETQ. CDR3 sequence: CASNGMSSYNEQFF. In DNA form, the CDR3 reads TGCGCCAGCAACGGGATGAGCTCCTACAATGAGCAGTTCTTC.

The chain recombines TRBV7-2 with TRBJ2-3, with TRBD2 identical over 8 bases. The CDR3 has 15 amino acids. V lost 5 bases and J lost 0; bases outside the gene matches: 4. Germline V gives CDR1 SGHTA, CDR2 FQGNSA. The CDR3 bases are TGTGCCAGCAGCGCCGGGACTAGAAGCACAGATACGCAGTATTTT. It yields the protein CASSAGTRSTDTQYF.

The chain employs TRBV20-1 and TRBJ2-7; tentative D call: TRBD2 (6 bases). Germline CDR1 DFQATT, CDR2 SNEGSKA (reference sequence). V lost 0 bases, J lost 6 bases, and 18 bases lay in between. The CDR3 has 15 amino acids. CDR3 loop: CSARDLRGTVSEQYF. DNA of the CDR3: TGCAGTGCTAGAGATCTGCGCGGGACCGTTTCCGAGCAGTACTTC.